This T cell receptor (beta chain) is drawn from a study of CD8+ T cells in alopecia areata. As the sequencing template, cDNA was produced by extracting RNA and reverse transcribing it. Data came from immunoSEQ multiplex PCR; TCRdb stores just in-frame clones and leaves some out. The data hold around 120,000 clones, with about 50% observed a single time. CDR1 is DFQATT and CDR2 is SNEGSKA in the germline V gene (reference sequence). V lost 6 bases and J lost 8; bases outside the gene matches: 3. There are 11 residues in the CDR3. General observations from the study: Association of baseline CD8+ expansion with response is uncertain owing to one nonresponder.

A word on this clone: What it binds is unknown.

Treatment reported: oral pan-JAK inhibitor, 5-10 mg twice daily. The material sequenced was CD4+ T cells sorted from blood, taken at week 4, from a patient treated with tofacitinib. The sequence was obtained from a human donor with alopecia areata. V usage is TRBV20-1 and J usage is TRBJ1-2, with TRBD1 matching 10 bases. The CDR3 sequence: CSAQTGGGYTF. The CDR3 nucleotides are TGCAGTGCACAGACAGGGGGCGGCTACACCTTC.